The clone carrying this TCR beta chain has just a few counts. This sample was included in a study of early T cells in non-severe SARS-CoV-2 infection. The overall study: Bulk RNA from unsorted whole blood was sequenced; chains were unpaired.

TCRdb reprocessed the 5' RACE reads with MiXCR, giving one entry per CDR3 protein. In the table there are tens of thousands of distinct CDR3 sequences, 7% to 10% of which are singletons. The CDR3 spans 14 residues. V was clipped by 4 bases and J by 7 bases, with 11 bases between them. From germline, CDR1 is MNHEY and CDR2 SVGAGI. Sample: whole blood. The chain recombines TRBV6-5 with TRBJ1-6; D is unresolved. The TCR originated in an adult who was a healthcare worker with PCR-confirmed SARS-CoV-2 infection or an uninfected control (not recorded which). The CDR3 is CASSLNGPNSPLHF. CDR3 nucleotide sequence: TGTGCCAGCAGTTTAAACGGCCCAAATTCACCCCTCCACTTT.